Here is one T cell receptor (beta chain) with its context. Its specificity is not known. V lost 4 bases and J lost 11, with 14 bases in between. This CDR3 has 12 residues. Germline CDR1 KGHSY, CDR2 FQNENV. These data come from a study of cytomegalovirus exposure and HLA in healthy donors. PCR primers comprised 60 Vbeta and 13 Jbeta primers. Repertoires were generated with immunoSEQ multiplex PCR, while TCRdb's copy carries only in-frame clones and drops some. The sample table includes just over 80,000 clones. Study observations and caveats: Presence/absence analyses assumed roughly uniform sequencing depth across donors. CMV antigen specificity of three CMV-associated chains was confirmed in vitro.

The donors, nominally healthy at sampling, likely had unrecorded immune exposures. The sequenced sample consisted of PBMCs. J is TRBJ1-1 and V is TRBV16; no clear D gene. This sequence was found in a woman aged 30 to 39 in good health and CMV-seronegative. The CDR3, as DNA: TGTGCCAGCAGCCCCTCCCTTCCCGGGGCTTTCTTT. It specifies CASSPSLPGAFF.